Listed below are T cell receptor beta chains from one sample, sequenced in a study of cytomegalovirus exposure and HLA in healthy donors. TCRdb keeps only in-frame clones here, not all; method: immunoSEQ multiplex PCR. The sample holds 270,000 or so clones, about nine tenths seen once. The source material was PBMCs. These receptors were taken from a man aged 40-55 years in good health and CMV-seropositive. Each CDR3 is given with its conserved first and last residue. A D gene is named only where the DNA matches it firmly. Not all rows give a size; the values are once, few, many and, for expanded clones, a class.

cdr3_aa	cdr3_nt	j_call	v_call	d_call	clone_size
CASSPFVYRDGGTEAFF	TGTGCCAGCAGTCCATTCGTCTACAGGGATGGGGGCACTGAAGCTTTCTTT	TRBJ1-1	TRBV27	.	.
CASSHGLAGMTDTQYF	TGCGCCAGCAGCCATGGACTAGCGGGAATGACAGATACGCAGTATTTT	TRBJ2-3	TRBV4-1	TRBD2	once
CASRLAGTGVAAGELFF	TGTGCCAGCAGACTAGCCGGGACAGGGGTTGCCGCCGGGGAGCTGTTTTTT	TRBJ2-2	TRBV28	TRBD1	once
CASSLSRRGTNEQYF	TGTGCCAGCAGTTTATCCCGCAGGGGTACGAACGAGCAGTACTTC	TRBJ2-7	TRBV27	.	.
CASSSAGGRSNQPQHF	TGTGCCAGCAGCTCGGCGGGGGGCCGAAGCAATCAGCCCCAGCATTTT	TRBJ1-5	TRBV7-9	.	once
CASSEYQLAGVEQFF	TGTGCCAGCAGTGAATATCAACTAGCGGGAGTTGAGCAGTTCTTC	TRBJ2-1	TRBV25-1	TRBD2	.
CASSFDRGYTEAFF	TGTGCCAGCAGCTTCGACAGGGGGTACACTGAAGCTTTCTTT	TRBJ1-1	TRBV7-9	TRBD1	.
CASSIRDRENYGYTF	TGTGCCAGTAGTATCCGGGACAGGGAAAACTATGGCTACACCTTC	TRBJ1-2	TRBV19	TRBD1	.
CASSLGSGQPQHF	TGTGCCAGCAGCTTGGGGTCGGGGCAGCCCCAGCATTTT	TRBJ1-5	TRBV5-6	.	.
CASSPPSGTGDTQYF	TGTGCCAGCTCACCACCAAGCGGGACAGGGGATACGCAGTATTTT	TRBJ2-3	TRBV18	TRBD1	once
CASSYRASYEQYF	TGTGCCAGCAGCTACAGGGCGTCCTACGAGCAGTACTTC	TRBJ2-7	TRBV11-3	.	.
CASSYSGSGANVLTF	TGTGCCAGCAGTTACTCCGGGTCTGGGGCCAACGTCCTGACTTTC	TRBJ2-6	TRBV6-5	.	.
CASRPGGSNQPQHF	TGTGCCAGCAGACCCGGAGGAAGCAATCAGCCCCAGCATTTT	TRBJ1-5	TRBV28	.	once
CASSPGQGTDTQYF	TGCGCCAGCAGTCCGGGACAGGGCACAGATACGCAGTATTTT	TRBJ2-3	TRBV5-1	TRBD1	.
CASSQVGLAGTDTQYF	TGTGCCAGCAGCCAAGTGGGACTAGCGGGAACAGATACGCAGTATTTT	TRBJ2-3	TRBV4-2	TRBD2	.
CASSLWTGTTYEQYF	TGCGCCAGCAGCTTGTGGACAGGGACCACCTACGAGCAGTACTTC	TRBJ2-7	TRBV5-1	TRBD1	.
CASSPLTSPDTQYF	TGCGCCAGCAGCCCCCTGACTAGCCCAGATACGCAGTATTTT	TRBJ2-3	TRBV5-1	TRBD2	.
CASSYSEAGPNYGYTF	TGTGCCAGCAGTTACTCGGAAGCAGGGCCCAACTATGGCTACACCTTC	TRBJ1-2	TRBV6-5	.	.
CASNPGPGGLETQYF	TGTGCCAGCAACCCGGGTCCAGGGGGTCTAGAGACCCAGTACTTC	TRBJ2-5	TRBV9	TRBD1	.
CASSQDSGRHNEQFF	TGTGCCAGCAGCCAAGATAGCGGGAGGCACAATGAGCAGTTCTTC	TRBJ2-1	TRBV4-2	TRBD2	.
CASSSDRGSYNEQFF	TGTGCCAGCAGTTCCGACAGGGGATCCTACAATGAGCAGTTCTTC	TRBJ2-1	TRBV6-5	TRBD1	.
CASSQDTSGRGTYNEQFF	TGCGCCAGCAGCCAAGATACTAGCGGGAGGGGGACCTACAATGAGCAGTTCTTC	TRBJ2-1	TRBV4-3	TRBD2	.
CASSMRTGGDREKLFF	TGTGCCAGTAGTATGCGGACAGGGGGCGATCGGGAAAAACTGTTTTTT	TRBJ1-4	TRBV19	TRBD1	.
CASSHRLAGAYNEQFF	TGCGCCAGCAGCCACCGACTAGCGGGAGCCTACAATGAGCAGTTCTTC	TRBJ2-1	TRBV4-1	TRBD2	.
CASSQEGAPYYGYTF	TGCGCCAGCAGCCAAGAGGGGGCGCCGTACTATGGCTACACCTTC	TRBJ1-2	TRBV4-1	.	.
CASSLPSRRGQYF	TGTGCCAGCAGTCTACCCTCCCGCCGGGGGCAGTACTTC	TRBJ2-7	TRBV28	.	.
CASSFQGISTDTQYF	TGCGCCAGCAGCTTTCAGGGGATAAGCACAGATACGCAGTATTTT	TRBJ2-3	TRBV5-1	.	.
CASSLAPPGQGSDEQFF	TGCGCCAGCAGCTTGGCACCCCCGGGACAGGGGTCCGATGAGCAGTTCTTC	TRBJ2-1	TRBV5-1	TRBD1	.
CASSYSGGSYGYTF	TGTGCCAGCAGTTACTCGGGGGGAAGCTATGGCTACACCTTC	TRBJ1-2	TRBV6-5	.	.
CASSASGTGIYEQYF	TGTGCCAGCAGTGCCTCCGGGACAGGGATCTACGAGCAGTACTTC	TRBJ2-7	TRBV25-1	TRBD1	.
CASSTGGASTGELFF	TGTGCCAGCAGCACAGGGGGAGCGAGCACCGGGGAGCTGTTTTTT	TRBJ2-2	TRBV6-5	TRBD1	.
CACYPGRLYNEQFF	TGTGCCTGCTACCCCGGGAGGCTTTACAATGAGCAGTTCTTC	TRBJ2-1	TRBV28	TRBD2	.
CASSLEGRGTYEQYF	TGCGCCAGCAGCTTGGAAGGGCGCGGGACCTACGAGCAGTACTTC	TRBJ2-7	TRBV5-1	.	.
CASSPSAGNEKLFF	TGTGCCAGCTCACCTTCGGCAGGCAATGAAAAACTGTTTTTT	TRBJ1-4	TRBV18	.	.
CSAAPRGGYGYTF	TGCAGCGCAGCCCCGCGGGGGGGCTATGGCTACACCTTC	TRBJ1-2	TRBV29-1	.	.
CASSAARDRDPYGYTF	TGTGCCAGCAGCGCTGCGCGGGACAGGGACCCTTATGGCTACACCTTC	TRBJ1-2	TRBV9	TRBD1	.
CASSPMDRDYEQYF	TGTGCCAGCAGTCCCATGGACAGGGACTACGAGCAGTACTTC	TRBJ2-7	TRBV27	TRBD1	once
CASSREGVYGYTF	TGTGCCAGCTCACGTGAGGGGGTCTATGGCTACACCTTC	TRBJ1-2	TRBV18	.	.
CASSLMEAYEQYF	TGCGCCAGCAGCCTGATGGAGGCCTACGAGCAGTACTTC	TRBJ2-7	TRBV5-1	.	.
CASSMSTSAETQYF	TGTGCCAGTAGTATGAGTACTAGCGCTGAGACCCAGTACTTC	TRBJ2-5	TRBV19	TRBD2	.
CASGQPTTYEQYF	TGTGCCAGCGGGCAGCCGACCACCTACGAGCAGTACTTC	TRBJ2-7	TRBV6-5	.	.
CASSLGHGTDLYNEQFF	TGTGCCAGCAGCTTAGGGCACGGGACAGACCTCTACAATGAGCAGTTCTTC	TRBJ2-1	TRBV7-6	TRBD1	.
CASSSTSGRGNEQFF	TGTGCCAGCAGCTCCACTAGCGGGAGGGGCAATGAGCAGTTCTTC	TRBJ2-1	TRBV5-4	TRBD2	.
CASRNGQLNTEAFF	TGTGCCAGCAGAAACGGACAGTTGAACACTGAAGCTTTCTTT	TRBJ1-1	TRBV28	.	few
CASSPWTGSTEAFF	TGTGCCAGCAGTCCCTGGACAGGTAGCACTGAAGCTTTCTTT	TRBJ1-1	TRBV27	TRBD1	.
CASSLLGRDEQYF	TGTGCCAGCAGTTTATTGGGGAGGGACGAGCAGTACTTC	TRBJ2-7	TRBV27	TRBD2	.
CSVSTSGRRHTNTEAFF	TGCAGCGTGTCTACAAGTGGGAGACGGCATACGAACACTGAAGCTTTCTTT	TRBJ1-1	TRBV29-1	.	few
CASLGRGRVYGYTF	TGTGCCAGTCTTGGAAGGGGGCGAGTATATGGCTACACCTTC	TRBJ1-2	TRBV28	TRBD1	.